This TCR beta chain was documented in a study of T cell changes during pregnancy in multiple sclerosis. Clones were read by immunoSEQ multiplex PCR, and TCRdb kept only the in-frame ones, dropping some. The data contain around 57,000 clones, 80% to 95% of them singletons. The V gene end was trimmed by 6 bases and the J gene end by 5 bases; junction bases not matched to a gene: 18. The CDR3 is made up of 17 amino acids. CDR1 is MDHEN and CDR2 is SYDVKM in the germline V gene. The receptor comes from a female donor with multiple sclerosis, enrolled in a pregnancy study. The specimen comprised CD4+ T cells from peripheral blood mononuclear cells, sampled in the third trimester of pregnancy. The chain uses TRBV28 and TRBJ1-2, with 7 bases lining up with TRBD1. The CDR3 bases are TGTGCCAGCAGCCGTTCCCCAGGGGGACAGATGGAGTATGGCTACACCTTC. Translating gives CASSRSPGGQMEYGYTF.